The clone carrying this T cell receptor beta chain was counted many times. Its antigen is not identified. Stated time point: newly diagnosed GD, antithyroid drugs for less than 3 months. TCR sequences were obtained from RNA taken from PBMCs. In each case, Graves' disease was diagnosed per American Thyroid Association guidelines. Building the TCR beta libraries relied on iRepertoire HTBI primers, and CDR3 regions underwent Arm-PCR. TCRdb independently ran MiXCR on the multiplex PCR reads; one entry per CDR3 protein. The top ten hold 20% to 25% of the sample, which has 370,000 or so distinct CDR3 sequences, 15% to 20% seen once. The entry originates in a study of regulatory T cells in long-lasting Graves disease. The germline gives CDR1 MNHNS, CDR2 SASEGT. V lost 7 bases, J lost 1 base, and 16 bases lay in between. This CDR3 contains 15 residues. General study findings and limits: Patients with persistent disease showed a bias toward TRBV28, TRBJ1-2 and TRBJ2-5.

These data also formed part of another study, on T cells in Graves' hyperthyroidism and ophthalmopathy. As reported in that work: HTBI primers were used for first-round RT-PCR of the TCR CDR3.

The chain has TRBV6-1 and TRBJ1-2; possible D gene TRBD1, 5 bases. The receptor comes from a woman aged 18-29 years with Graves disease. The sequences come from peripheral blood mononuclear cells (PBMCs), collected at new diagnosis, from a patient treated with antithyroid drugs. The CDR3 DNA follows: TGTGCCAGCATGCAGTCGGGGACCCTTAACTATGGCTACACCTTC. It specifies CASMQSGTLNYGYTF.